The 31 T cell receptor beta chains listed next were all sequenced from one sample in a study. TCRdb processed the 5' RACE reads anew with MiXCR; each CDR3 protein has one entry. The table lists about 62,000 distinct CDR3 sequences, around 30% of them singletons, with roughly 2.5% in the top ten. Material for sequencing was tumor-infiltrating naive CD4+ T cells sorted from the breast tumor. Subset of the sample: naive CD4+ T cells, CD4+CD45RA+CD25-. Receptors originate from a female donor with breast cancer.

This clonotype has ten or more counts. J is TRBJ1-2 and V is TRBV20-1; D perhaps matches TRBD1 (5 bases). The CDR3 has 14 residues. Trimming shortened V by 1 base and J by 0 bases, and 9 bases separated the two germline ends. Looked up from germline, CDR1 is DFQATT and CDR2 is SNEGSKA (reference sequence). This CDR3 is CSARVPGPNYGYTF. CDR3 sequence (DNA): TGCAGTGCTAGAGTCCCAGGGCCTAACTATGGCTACACCTTC.

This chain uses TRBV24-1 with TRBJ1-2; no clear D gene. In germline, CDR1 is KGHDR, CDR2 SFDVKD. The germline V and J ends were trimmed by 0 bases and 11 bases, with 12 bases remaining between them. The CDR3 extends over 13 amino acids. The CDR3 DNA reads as TGTGCCACCAGTGATTTGAGAGGGAAGAGGTACACCTTC. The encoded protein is CATSDLRGKRYTF.

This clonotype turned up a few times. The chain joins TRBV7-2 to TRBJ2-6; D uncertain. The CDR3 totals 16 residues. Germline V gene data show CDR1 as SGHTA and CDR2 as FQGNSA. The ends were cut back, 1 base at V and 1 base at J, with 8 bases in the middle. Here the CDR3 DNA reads TGTGCCAGCAGCTTAGTAGGGATATCTGGGGCCAACGTCCTGACTTTC. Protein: CASSLVGISGANVLTF.

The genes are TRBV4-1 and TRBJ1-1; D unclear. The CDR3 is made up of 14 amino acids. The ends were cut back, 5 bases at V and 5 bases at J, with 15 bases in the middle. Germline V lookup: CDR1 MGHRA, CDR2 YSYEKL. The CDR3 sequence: CASSAQTRGTEAFF. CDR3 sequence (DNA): TGCGCCAGCAGCGCACAGACCCGAGGGACTGAAGCTTTCTTT.

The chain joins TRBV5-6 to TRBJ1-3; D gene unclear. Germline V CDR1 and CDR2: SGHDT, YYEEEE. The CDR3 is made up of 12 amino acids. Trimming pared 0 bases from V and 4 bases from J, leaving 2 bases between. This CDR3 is CASSLEGNTIYF. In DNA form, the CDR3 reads TGTGCCAGCAGCTTGGAAGGAAACACCATATATTTT.

This chain's CDR3 is CSASTTLAGDTYEQYF. For the CDR3, the DNA is TGCAGTGCTAGTACGACTCTAGCGGGAGACACCTACGAGCAGTACTTC. The chain couples TRBV20-1 to TRBJ2-7; 10 bases line up with TRBD2. The CDR3 loop spans 16 amino acids. The V segment lost 3 bases and the J segment 2 bases; nucleotides outside the gene matches: 10. CDR1 and CDR2 (germline): DFQATT, SNEGSKA (reference sequence).

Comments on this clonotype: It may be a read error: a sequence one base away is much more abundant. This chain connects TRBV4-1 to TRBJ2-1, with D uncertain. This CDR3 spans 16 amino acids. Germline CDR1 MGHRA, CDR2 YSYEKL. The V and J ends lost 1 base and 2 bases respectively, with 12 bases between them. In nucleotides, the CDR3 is TGCGCCAGCAGCCAAGCTAACCTTATCGCCTACAATGAGCAGTTCTTC. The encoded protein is CASSQANLIAYNEQFF.

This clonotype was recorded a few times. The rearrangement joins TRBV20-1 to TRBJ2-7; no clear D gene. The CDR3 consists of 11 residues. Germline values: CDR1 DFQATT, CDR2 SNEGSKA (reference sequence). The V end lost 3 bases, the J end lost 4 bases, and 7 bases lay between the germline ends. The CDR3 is CSASTLYEQYF. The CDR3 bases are TGCAGTGCTAGTACCCTTTACGAGCAGTACTTC.

CDR3 protein: CASRSDFASPLHF. The CDR3 DNA is TGTGCCAGCAGGTCGGACTTTGCTTCACCCCTCCACTTT. This sequence joins TRBV7-2 and TRBJ1-6, with D unclear. The V end lost 6 bases, the J end lost 9 bases, and 12 bases lay between the germline ends. CDR3 size: 13 residues. CDR1 is SGHTA and CDR2 is FQGNSA in the germline V gene.

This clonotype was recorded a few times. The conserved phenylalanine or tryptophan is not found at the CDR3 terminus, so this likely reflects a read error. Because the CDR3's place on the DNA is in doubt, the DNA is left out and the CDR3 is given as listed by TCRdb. The CDR3 spells CASSPPLWGARIV. The chain combines TRBV7-9 with TRBJ2-5; TRBD1 is the table's D call, not checked against the DNA. The CDR3 numbers 13 amino acids, ends counted. Germline CDR1 and CDR2: SEHNR and FQNEAQ (reference sequence).

The CDR3 region is CASRERGQTYEQYF. As DNA, the CDR3 is TGCGCCAGCAGGGAAAGGGGTCAAACCTACGAGCAGTACTTC. V is TRBV5-1 and J is TRBJ2-7; possible D gene TRBD1, 5 bases. There are 14 residues in the CDR3. Trimming removed 5 bases at V and 2 bases at J, with 14 bases between. In germline, CDR1 is SGHRS, CDR2 YFSETQ.

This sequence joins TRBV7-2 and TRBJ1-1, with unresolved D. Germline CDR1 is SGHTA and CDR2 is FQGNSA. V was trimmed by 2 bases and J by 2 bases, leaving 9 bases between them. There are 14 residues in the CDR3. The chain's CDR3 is CASSLLASNTEAFF. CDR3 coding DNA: TGTGCCAGCAGCTTACTGGCTTCTAACACTGAAGCTTTCTTT. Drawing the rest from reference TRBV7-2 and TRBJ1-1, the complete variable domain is GAGVSQSPSNKVTEKGKDVELRCDPISGHTALYWYRQSLGQGLEFLIYFQGNSAPDKSGLPSDRFSAERTGGSVSTLTIQRTQQEDSAVYLCASSLLASNTEAFFGQGTRLTVV.

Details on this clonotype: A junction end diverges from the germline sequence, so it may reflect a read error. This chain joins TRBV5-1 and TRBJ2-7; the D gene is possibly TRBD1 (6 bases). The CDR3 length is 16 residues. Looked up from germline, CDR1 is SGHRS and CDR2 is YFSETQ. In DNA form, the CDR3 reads TGCGCCAACAGCCCTGACCCACAGGGTTTTAGGTACGAGCAGTACTTC. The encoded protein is CANSPDPQGFRYEQYF.

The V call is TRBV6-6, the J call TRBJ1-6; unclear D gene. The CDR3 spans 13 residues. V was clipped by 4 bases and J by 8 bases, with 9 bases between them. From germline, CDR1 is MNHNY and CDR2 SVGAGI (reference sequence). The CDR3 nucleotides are TGTGCCAGCAGTTCCCCTGAGGATTCACCCCTCCACTTT. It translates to CASSSPEDSPLHF.

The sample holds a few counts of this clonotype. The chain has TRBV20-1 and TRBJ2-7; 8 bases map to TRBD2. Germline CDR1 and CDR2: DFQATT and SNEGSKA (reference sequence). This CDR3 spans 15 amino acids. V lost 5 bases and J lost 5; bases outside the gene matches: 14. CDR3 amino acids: CSASSSIGGAHEQYF. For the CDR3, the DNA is TGCAGTGCTTCCTCTAGTATCGGGGGGGCCCACGAGCAGTACTTC.

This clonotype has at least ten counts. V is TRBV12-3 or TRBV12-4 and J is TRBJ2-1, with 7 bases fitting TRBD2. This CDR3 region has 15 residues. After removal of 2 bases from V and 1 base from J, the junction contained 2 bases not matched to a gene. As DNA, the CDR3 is TGTGCCAGCAGTTTATGGGGGGGGTCCTACAATGAGCAGTTCTTC. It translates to CASSLWGGSYNEQFF.

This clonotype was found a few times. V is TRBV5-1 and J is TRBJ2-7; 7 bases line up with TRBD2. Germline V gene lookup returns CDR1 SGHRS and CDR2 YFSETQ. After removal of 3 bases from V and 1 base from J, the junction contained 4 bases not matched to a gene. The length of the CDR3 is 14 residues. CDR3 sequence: CASSSAGKSYEQYF. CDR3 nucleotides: TGCGCCAGCAGCTCAGCGGGGAAATCCTACGAGCAGTACTTC.

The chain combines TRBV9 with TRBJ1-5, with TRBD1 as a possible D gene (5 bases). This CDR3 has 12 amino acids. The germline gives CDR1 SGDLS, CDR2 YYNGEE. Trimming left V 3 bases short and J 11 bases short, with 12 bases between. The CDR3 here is CASSAAGGAQHF. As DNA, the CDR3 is TGTGCCAGCAGCGCCGCAGGAGGGGCCCAGCATTTT.

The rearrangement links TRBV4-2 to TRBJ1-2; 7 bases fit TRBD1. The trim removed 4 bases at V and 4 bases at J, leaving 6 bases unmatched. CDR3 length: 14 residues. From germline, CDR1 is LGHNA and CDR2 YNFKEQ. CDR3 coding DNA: TGTGCCAGCAGCCGAGACAGGGATCGCTATGGCTACACCTTC. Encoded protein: CASSRDRDRYGYTF.

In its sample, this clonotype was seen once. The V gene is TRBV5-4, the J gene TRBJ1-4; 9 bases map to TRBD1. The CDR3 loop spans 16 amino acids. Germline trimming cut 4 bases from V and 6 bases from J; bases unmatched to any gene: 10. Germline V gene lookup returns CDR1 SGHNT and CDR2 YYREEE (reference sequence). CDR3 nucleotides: TGTGCCAGCAGCCTAAATTCCGGGACAGGGCATGAAAAACTGTTTTTT. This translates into CASSLNSGTGHEKLFF.

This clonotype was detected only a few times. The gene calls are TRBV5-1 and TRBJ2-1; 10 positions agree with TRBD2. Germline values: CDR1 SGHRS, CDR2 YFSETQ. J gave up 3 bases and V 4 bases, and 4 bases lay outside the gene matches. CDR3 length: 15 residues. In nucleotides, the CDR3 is TGCGCCAGCAGCGACCCTAGCGGGAGCTACAATGAGCAGTTCTTC. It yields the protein CASSDPSGSYNEQFF.

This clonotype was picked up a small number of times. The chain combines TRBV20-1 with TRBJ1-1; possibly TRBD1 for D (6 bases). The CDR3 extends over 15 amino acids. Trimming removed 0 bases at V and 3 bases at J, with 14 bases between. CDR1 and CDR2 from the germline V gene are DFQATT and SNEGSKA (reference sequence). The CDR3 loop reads CSARDRQASDTEAFF. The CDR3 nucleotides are TGCAGTGCTAGAGATCGACAGGCTTCGGACACTGAAGCTTTCTTT.

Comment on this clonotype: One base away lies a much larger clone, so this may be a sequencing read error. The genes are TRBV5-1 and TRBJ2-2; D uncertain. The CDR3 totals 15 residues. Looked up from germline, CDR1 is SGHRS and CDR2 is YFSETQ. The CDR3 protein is CASSLGPTNAGELFF. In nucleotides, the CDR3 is TGCGCCAGCAGCTTGGGGCCGACGAACGCCGGGGAGCTGTTTTTT.

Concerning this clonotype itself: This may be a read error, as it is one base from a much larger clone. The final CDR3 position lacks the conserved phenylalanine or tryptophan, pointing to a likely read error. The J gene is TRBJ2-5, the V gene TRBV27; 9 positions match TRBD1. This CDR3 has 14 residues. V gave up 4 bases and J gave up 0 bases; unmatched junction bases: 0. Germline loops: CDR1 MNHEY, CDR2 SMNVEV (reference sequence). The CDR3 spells CASSWTGDQETQYL. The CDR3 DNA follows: TGTGCCAGCAGTTGGACAGGGGACCAAGAGACCCAGTACCTC.

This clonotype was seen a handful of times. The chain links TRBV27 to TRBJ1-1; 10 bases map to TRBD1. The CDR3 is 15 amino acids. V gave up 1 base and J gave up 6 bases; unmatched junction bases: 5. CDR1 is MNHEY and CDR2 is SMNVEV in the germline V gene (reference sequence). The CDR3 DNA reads TGTGCCAGCAGTTTATACGCCGGACAGGGGGCTGAAGCTTTCTTT. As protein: CASSLYAGQGAEAFF.

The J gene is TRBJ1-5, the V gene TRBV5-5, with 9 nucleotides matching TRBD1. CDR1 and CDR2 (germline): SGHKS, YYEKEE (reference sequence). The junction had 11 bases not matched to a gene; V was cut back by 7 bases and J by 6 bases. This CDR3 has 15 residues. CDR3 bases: TGTGCCAGCGGAACCGGGACAGGGCTTTTTCAGCCCCAGCATTTT. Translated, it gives CASGTGTGLFQPQHF.

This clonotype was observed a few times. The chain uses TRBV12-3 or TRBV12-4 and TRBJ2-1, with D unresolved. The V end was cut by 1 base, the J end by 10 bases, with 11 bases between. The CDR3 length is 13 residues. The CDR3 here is CASSLGQLREQFF. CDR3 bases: TGTGCCAGCAGTTTAGGGCAGCTTAGGGAGCAGTTCTTC.

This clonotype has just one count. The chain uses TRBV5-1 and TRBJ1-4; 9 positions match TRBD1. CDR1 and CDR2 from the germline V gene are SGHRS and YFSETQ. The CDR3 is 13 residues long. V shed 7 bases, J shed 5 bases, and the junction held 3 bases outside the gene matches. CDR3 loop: CASRQGENEKLFF. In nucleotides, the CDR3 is TGCGCCAGCCGACAGGGGGAAAATGAAAAACTGTTTTTT.

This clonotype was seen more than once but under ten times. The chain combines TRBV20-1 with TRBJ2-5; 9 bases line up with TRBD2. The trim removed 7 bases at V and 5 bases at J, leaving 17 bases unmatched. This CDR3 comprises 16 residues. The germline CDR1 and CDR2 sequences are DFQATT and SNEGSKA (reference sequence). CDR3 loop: CSVTSPSGGNMETQYF. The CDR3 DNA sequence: TGCAGTGTCACTTCCCCCAGCGGGGGGAATATGGAGACCCAGTACTTC.

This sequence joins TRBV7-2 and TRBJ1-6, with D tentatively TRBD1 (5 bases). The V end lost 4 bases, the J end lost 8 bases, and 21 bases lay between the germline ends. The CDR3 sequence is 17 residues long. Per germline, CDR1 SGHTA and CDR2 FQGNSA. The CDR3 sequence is CASSWDRMGTGDSPLHF. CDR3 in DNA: TGTGCCAGCAGCTGGGACCGTATGGGGACTGGGGATTCACCCCTCCACTTT.

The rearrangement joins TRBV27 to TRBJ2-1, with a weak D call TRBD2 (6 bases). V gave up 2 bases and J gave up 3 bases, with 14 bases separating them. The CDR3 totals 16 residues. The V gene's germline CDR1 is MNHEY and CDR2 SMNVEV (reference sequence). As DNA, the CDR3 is TGTGCCAGCAGTTTAGCGGGAAATATACGCTACAATGAGCAGTTCTTC. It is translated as CASSLAGNIRYNEQFF.